Listed below are T cell receptor beta chains from one sample, sequenced in a study of blood T cell repertoires in COVID-19. The data were produced by immunoSEQ multiplex PCR, yet TCRdb's version contains in-frame clones alone and is incomplete. This sample carries 150,000 to 200,000 clones, about 86% of them seen once, and the ten largest clones take roughly 8.7%. Sample: peripheral blood. The origin of the receptors is a man aged 45-60 years with active or convalescent COVID-19. Each CDR3 is given with its conserved first and last residue. D genes are given only for firm matches. Rows give clone size only sometimes, using once, few, many, or a class for an expanded clone.

.	14	TRBV19	.	TRBJ1-5	CASRRTREDQPQHF	TGTGCCAGTAGACGGACAAGGGAAGATCAGCCCCAGCATTTT
.	14	TRBV6-5	many	TRBJ2-7	CASSYLPTRTEQYF	TGTGCCAGCAGTTATCTTCCCACTAGAACCGAGCAGTACTTC
TRBD1	15	TRBV28	.	TRBJ1-4	CASSPQGAPNEKLFF	TGTGCCAGCAGTCCACAGGGGGCACCTAATGAAAAACTGTTTTTT
.	14	TRBV18	.	TRBJ2-5	CASSPRGAQETQYF	TGTGCCAGCTCACCTCGGGGGGCCCAAGAGACCCAGTACTTC
.	14	TRBV28	.	TRBJ1-5	CASSVTGWGQPQHF	TGTGCCAGCAGTGTCACAGGGTGGGGTCAGCCCCAGCATTTT
.	12	TRBV29-1	.	TRBJ1-2	CSVPGVNYGYTF	TGCAGCGTACCGGGGGTGAACTATGGCTACACCTTC
TRBD1	14	TRBV28	.	TRBJ1-4	CASSFDRADEKLFF	TGTGCCAGCAGTTTCGACAGGGCTGACGAAAAACTGTTTTTT
TRBD1	12	TRBV10-2	.	TRBJ1-2	CASSGDRVGYTF	TGCGCCAGCAGTGGGGACAGGGTTGGCTACACCTTC
TRBD1	13	TRBV6-6	.	TRBJ1-2	CASRPGTDYGYTF	TGTGCCAGCAGACCCGGGACAGACTATGGCTACACCTTC
.	12	TRBV30	.	TRBJ1-6	CAWNQGNSPLHF	TGTGCCTGGAACCAGGGTAATTCACCCCTCCACTTT
.	17	TRBV3-1/TRBV3-2	.	TRBJ1-4	CASSQVHNAVRSEKLFF	TGTGCCAGCAGCCAGGTCCACAACGCGGTTCGTAGTGAAAAACTGTTTTTT
TRBD1	16	TRBV3-1/TRBV3-2	.	TRBJ2-7	CASSHDRRGLTYEQYF	TGTGCCAGCAGCCACGACCGCAGGGGGCTCACGTACGAGCAGTACTTC
TRBD2	17	TRBV27	.	TRBJ2-7	CASSAYPSGTSNDEQYF	TGTGCCAGCAGCGCTTACCCCTCCGGGACTAGCAACGACGAGCAGTACTTC
.	13	TRBV10-1	.	TRBJ2-6	CAGRQSGANVLTF	TGCGCCGGCAGACAGTCTGGGGCCAACGTCCTGACTTTC
.	16	TRBV5-5	.	TRBJ2-3	CASSLGGLAFTDTQYF	TGTGCCAGCAGCTTGGGAGGTCTAGCCTTTACAGATACGCAGTATTTT
TRBD2	17	TRBV5-1	.	TRBJ2-5	CASRNVVVLAGRETQYF	TGCGCCAGCAGGAACGTAGTGGTCCTAGCGGGGCGGGAGACCCAGTACTTC
.	16	TRBV18	.	TRBJ2-3	CASSASSGLMADTQYF	TGTGCCAGCTCAGCTTCGTCCGGACTGATGGCAGATACGCAGTATTTT
TRBD2	18	TRBV6-2/TRBV6-3	.	TRBJ2-2	CASSYPTSSGVYTGELFF	TGTGCCAGCAGTTACCCTACTAGTAGCGGGGTGTACACCGGGGAGCTGTTTTTT
TRBD2	13	TRBV19	.	TRBJ2-5	CATRTSGQETQYF	TGTGCCACCAGGACTAGCGGCCAAGAGACCCAGTACTTC
TRBD1	16	TRBV28	once	TRBJ2-1	CASSSRAGQGAYEQFF	TGTGCCAGCAGCTCACGAGCGGGACAGGGGGCGTATGAGCAGTTCTTC
TRBD1	14	TRBV27	.	TRBJ1-2	CASRGTDANYGYTF	TGTGCCAGCAGAGGGACAGACGCTAACTATGGCTACACCTTC
.	16	TRBV25-1	once	TRBJ2-2	CASSEYGDSHTGELFF	TGTGCCAGCAGTGAATATGGGGACTCGCACACCGGGGAGCTGTTTTTT
.	15	TRBV7-2	.	TRBJ2-2	CASSLGAGNTGELFF	TGTGCCAGCAGCTTAGGGGCAGGGAACACCGGGGAGCTGTTTTTT
.	14	TRBV28	once	TRBJ2-2	CASKFGTFTGELFF	TGTGCCAGCAAGTTCGGGACATTCACCGGGGAGCTGTTTTTT
TRBD1	16	TRBV24-1	.	TRBJ2-1	CATRNTGQGSAVEQFF	TGTGCCACCAGAAACACGGGACAGGGATCAGCAGTTGAGCAGTTCTTC
.	14	TRBV5-1	.	TRBJ1-4	CASHPGYSNEKLFF	TGCGCCAGCCACCCGGGATATTCTAATGAAAAACTGTTTTTT
TRBD1	14	TRBV23-1	.	TRBJ1-1	CASSHRTGPTEAFF	TGCGCCAGCAGTCACAGGACAGGGCCCACTGAAGCTTTCTTT
.	14	TRBV7-9	.	TRBJ2-1	CASSFPDNYNEQFF	TGTGCCAGCAGCTTCCCTGACAATTACAATGAGCAGTTCTTC
TRBD1	15	TRBV28	.	TRBJ2-7	CASSPPGTGGYEQYF	TGTGCCAGCAGTCCCCCAGGGACAGGGGGCTACGAGCAGTACTTC
.	19	TRBV5-1	.	TRBJ2-7	CASSLRTKVESAYTYEQYF	TGCGCCAGCAGCTTGAGGACAAAGGTAGAGTCGGCCTATACCTACGAGCAGTACTTC
.	14	TRBV19	.	TRBJ1-2	CASSTDPGAVGYTF	TGTGCCAGTAGTACAGACCCCGGAGCGGTGGGCTACACCTTC
.	12	TRBV12-5	.	TRBJ1-1	CASIPLSGEAFF	TGTGCTAGTATCCCGTTATCAGGGGAAGCTTTCTTT
TRBD1	15	TRBV19	.	TRBJ1-1	CASSPQGAGRSEAFF	TGTGCCAGTAGTCCACAGGGGGCGGGCCGATCTGAAGCTTTCTTT
.	15	TRBV3-1/TRBV3-2	.	TRBJ1-5	CASSQELEGNQPQHF	TGTGCCAGCAGCCAAGAACTTGAGGGCAATCAGCCCCAGCATTTT
TRBD1	15	TRBV4-1	.	TRBJ2-5	CASSQGPGQGGTQYF	TGCGCCAGCAGCCAAGGTCCGGGACAGGGGGGGACCCAGTACTTC
.	14	TRBV2	.	TRBJ2-5	CASSEIVQQETQYF	TGTGCCAGCAGTGAAATAGTGCAACAAGAGACCCAGTACTTC
TRBD1	18	TRBV24-1	.	TRBJ1-2	CATSAPLGTGGLSYGYTF	TGTGCCACCAGTGCCCCCCTCGGGACAGGGGGCCTCAGCTATGGCTACACCTTC
.	15	TRBV2	.	TRBJ2-2	CASSDLRGSTGELFF	TGTGCCAGCAGTGATTTGAGAGGGAGCACCGGGGAGCTGTTTTTT
TRBD1	15	TRBV7-3	.	TRBJ1-1	CASSRQGGLSTEAFF	TGTGCCAGCAGCCGCCAGGGGGGTCTCTCCACTGAAGCTTTCTTT